This TCR beta chain was obtained from a study of cytomegalovirus exposure and HLA in healthy donors. Overall study findings and caveats: About 87% or about 30% of the time was how often most TCR beta V segments were productive, according to an earlier analysis. For TCR beta chains, V- and J-gene trimming was later linked to a missense DCLRE1C variant. Approximately 160 TCR beta chains were listed as cytomegalovirus-associated.

V shed 1 base and J shed 6 bases, with 13 bases lying between them. Germline V gene data show CDR1 as SNHLY and CDR2 as FYNNEI. This CDR3 region has 15 residues. On this clone itself: The antigen is unknown.

Healthy bone marrow donors made up the cohort. Researchers ran the PCR with 60 Vbeta and 13 Jbeta primers. Sequencing was performed with immunoSEQ multiplex PCR; in TCRdb, only in-frame clones are kept and a portion is missing. The top ten hold approximately 6% of the sample, which has approximately 160,000 clones, around 79% seen once. The receptor was derived from a man aged 25 to 40 in good health and CMV-seropositive. The V call is TRBV2, the J call TRBJ1-5; a possible D gene is TRBD1 (5 bases). The sequencing sample was made of PBMCs. The CDR3 reads CASSEEGWGGQPQHF. CDR3 DNA: TGTGCCAGCAGTGAAGAGGGTTGGGGGGGTCAGCCCCAGCATTTT.